This T cell receptor beta chain was retrieved from a study of tumor and adjacent non-tumor tissue in lung cancer. Study-wide context: Each sample yielded around 4.2 million productive TCRbeta reads on average. Findings and limits, study-wide: Tumor repertoires had a smaller top 100 clone share than normal lung.

The CDR3 sequence is 13 residues long. Germline CDR1 SGHDN, CDR2 FVKESK. Trimming left V 0 bases short and J 15 bases short, with 15 bases between. No cell sorting was done before RNA was extracted from the tissue. Three rounds of nested PCR, following a modified ARM-PCR protocol, produced the TCRbeta library. MiXCR, applied by TCRdb to the multiplex PCR reads, yields one record per CDR3 protein. The table lists roughly 70,000 distinct CDR3 sequences, 73% of them singletons. Comment on this clonotype: No antigen is known for it. A read error is possible here, since a much larger clone lies one base away.

This chain connects TRBV14 to TRBJ2-1, with D perhaps matching TRBD1 (5 bases). The sequenced sample consisted of lung tumor tissue. The clonotype comes from a man aged 55 to 70 with non-small cell lung cancer. The CDR3 region is CASSQESWQGRFF. CDR3 coding DNA: TGTGCCAGCAGCCAAGAAAGCTGGCAGGGAAGGTTCTTC.